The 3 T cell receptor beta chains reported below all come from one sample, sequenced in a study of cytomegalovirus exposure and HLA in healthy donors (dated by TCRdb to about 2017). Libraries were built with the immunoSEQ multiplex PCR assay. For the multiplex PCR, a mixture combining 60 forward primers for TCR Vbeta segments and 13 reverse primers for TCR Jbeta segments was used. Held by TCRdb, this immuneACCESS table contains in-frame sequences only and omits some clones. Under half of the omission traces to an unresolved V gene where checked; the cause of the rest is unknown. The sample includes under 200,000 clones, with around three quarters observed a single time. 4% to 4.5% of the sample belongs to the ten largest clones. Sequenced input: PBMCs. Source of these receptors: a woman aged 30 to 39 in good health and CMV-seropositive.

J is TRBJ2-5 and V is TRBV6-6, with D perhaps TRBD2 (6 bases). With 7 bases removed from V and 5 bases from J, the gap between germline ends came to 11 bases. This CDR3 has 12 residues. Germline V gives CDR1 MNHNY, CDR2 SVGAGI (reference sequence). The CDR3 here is CASMTLAETQYF. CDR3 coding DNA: TGTGCCAGCATGACGCTAGCGGAGACCCAGTACTTC.

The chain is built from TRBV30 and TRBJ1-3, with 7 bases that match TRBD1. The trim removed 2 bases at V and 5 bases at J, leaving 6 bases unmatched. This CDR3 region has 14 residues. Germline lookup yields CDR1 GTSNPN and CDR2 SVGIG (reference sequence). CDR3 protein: CAWSIQDRRNTIYF. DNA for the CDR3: TGTGCCTGGAGTATACAGGACAGGAGAAACACCATATATTTT.

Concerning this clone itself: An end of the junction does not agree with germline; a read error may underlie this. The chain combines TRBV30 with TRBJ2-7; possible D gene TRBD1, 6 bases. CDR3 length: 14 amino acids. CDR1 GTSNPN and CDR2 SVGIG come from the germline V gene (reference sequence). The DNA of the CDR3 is TGTGCCCGGAGTGTACTAGAGGGGGTGGACGAGCAGTACTTC. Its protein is CARSVLEGVDEQYF.